The clone carrying this TCR beta chain was counted between two and nine times. Its antigen is not identified. The CDR3 runs to 13 residues. Trimming pared 6 bases from V and 4 bases from J, leaving 13 bases between. The germline V gene encodes CDR1 SGHTA and CDR2 FQGNSA. The data originate from a study of T cell repertoires in cytomegalovirus infection. Study details: CMV epitopes that were recently identified and HLA-C-restricted were used alongside well-studied HLA-B-restricted ones. Public TCR beta signatures marked donors with CMV infection and the matching HLA. The study, taken as a whole, reports: Cumulative frequency of public TCR beta families picked out carriers of CMV plus the relevant HLA. Clonotype analysis showed dominance of the ex vivo response by HLA-C-restricted CMV-specific TCR beta clonotypes.

TCRdb passed the reads through MiXCR, listing each CDR3 protein once. This sample has 110,000 to 150,000 distinct CDR3 sequences, with roughly a third found just once. The sequence came from a human donor in good health (CMV status not recorded). Some clones in this sample may be carry-over from other donors' samples. The rearrangement joins TRBV7-2 to TRBJ2-7, with D possibly called TRBD1 or TRBD2 (5 bases each). Material: CD8+ T cells from cultured PBMCs, obtained from culture after CMV antigen stimulation. The DNA of the CDR3 is TGTGCCAGCAGGCCGGGTGGGGGTTACGAGCAGTACTTC. Protein product: CASRPGGGYEQYF.